In its sample, the clone carrying this T cell receptor (beta chain) was seen many times. The record originates from a study of neurological immune-mediated disorders. TCRdb used MiXCR to reprocess the 5' RACE reads, holding one entry per CDR3 protein. The sample has fewer than 65,000 distinct CDR3 sequences; roughly 4.4% are singletons. Germline V lookup: CDR1 SEHNR, CDR2 FQNEAQ (reference sequence). The CDR3 is 14 amino acids. The V end lost 5 bases, the J end lost 2 bases, and 13 bases lay between the germline ends. V and J are TRBV7-9 and TRBJ2-7; possible D gene TRBD2, 6 bases. Input material: PBMCs. The receptor's source is a man aged 45 to 65 with multiple sclerosis. The CDR3, as DNA: TGTGCCAGCAGCCCTGTCGGAGGGCCCTACGAGCAGTACTTC. It yields the protein CASSPVGGPYEQYF. Complete variable domain (other parts from reference TRBV7-9 and TRBJ2-7): DTGVSQNPRHKITKRGQNVTFRCDPISEHNRLYWYRQTLGQGPEFLTYFQNEAQLEKSRLLSDRFSAERPKGSFSTLEIQRTEQGDSAMYLCASSPVGGPYEQYFGPGTRLTVT.